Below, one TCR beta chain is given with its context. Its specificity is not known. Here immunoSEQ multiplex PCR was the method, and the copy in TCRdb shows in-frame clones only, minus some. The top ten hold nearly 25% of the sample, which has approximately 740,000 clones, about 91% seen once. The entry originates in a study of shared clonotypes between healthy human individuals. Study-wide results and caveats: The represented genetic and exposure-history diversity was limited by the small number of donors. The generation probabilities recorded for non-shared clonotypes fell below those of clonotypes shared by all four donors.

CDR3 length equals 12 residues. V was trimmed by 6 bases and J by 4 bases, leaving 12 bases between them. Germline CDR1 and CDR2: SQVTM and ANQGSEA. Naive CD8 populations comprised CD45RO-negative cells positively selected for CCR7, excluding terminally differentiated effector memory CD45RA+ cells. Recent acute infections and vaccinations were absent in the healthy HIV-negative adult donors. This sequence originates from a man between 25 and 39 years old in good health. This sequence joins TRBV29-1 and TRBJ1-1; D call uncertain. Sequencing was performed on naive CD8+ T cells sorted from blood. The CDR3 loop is CSVEDGVTEAFF. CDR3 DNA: TGCAGCGTCGAGGACGGAGTCACTGAAGCTTTCTTT.